One and the same sample provided the 25 T cell receptor beta chains below, sequenced in a study of blood T cells in healthy people across ages. A J-beta primer mix and a sample-barcoded 5' primer were used in a second PCR of roughly 7 to 12 cycles. TCRdb used MiXCR to reprocess the 5' RACE reads, holding one entry per CDR3 protein. The sample lists some 730,000 distinct CDR3 sequences, 20% to 25% seen once, with roughly 22% in the top ten. The sequenced sample consisted of blood. Receptors originate from a man between 70 and 80 years old in good health.

Only a few counts were recorded for this clonotype. This CDR3 fails to terminate in the conserved phenylalanine or tryptophan, so it likely reflects a read error. No DNA is shown, since the ends of the CDR3 on it are uncertain; the CDR3 is the one TCRdb lists. The V and J genes are TRBV29-1 and TRBJ2-6; the table's D call, TRBD2, has no DNA check behind it. From its first to its last residue, the CDR3 has 8 amino acids. Germline CDR1 reads SQVTM; CDR2 reads ANQGSEA. The CDR3: CSVYRTSG.

Notes on this clonotype: A much larger clone sits a single nucleotide away, making a read error possible. The chain joins TRBV4-2 to TRBJ2-1, with 7 nucleotides matching TRBD2. The CDR3 sequence is 16 residues long. Germline CDR1 reads LGHNA; CDR2 reads YNFKEQ. In nucleotides, the CDR3 is TGTGCCAACAGCCAAGTTCCTGTAGCGGGTGCCAATGAGCAGTTCTTC. Its protein is CANSQVPVAGANEQFF.

The chain uses TRBV20-1 and TRBJ1-3; no reliable D call. V lost 0 bases and J 0 bases, leaving 15 bases between the germline ends. Germline V gene lookup returns CDR1 DFQATT and CDR2 SNEGSKA (reference sequence). This CDR3 spans 17 amino acids. In nucleotides, the CDR3 is TGCAGTGCTAGAGATCGAAGACATATAAGCTCTGGAAACACCATATATTTT. Its protein is CSARDRRHISSGNTIYF.

This clonotype was seen a handful of times. V usage is TRBV9 and J usage is TRBJ1-5; no reliable D call. Per germline, CDR1 SGDLS and CDR2 YYNGEE. Trimming left V 1 base short and J 4 bases short, with 6 bases between. CDR3 length equals 13 residues. CDR3 sequence: CASSVFTNQPQHF. In nucleotides, the CDR3 is TGTGCCAGCAGCGTATTCACTAATCAGCCCCAGCATTTT. The full variable domain, completed using reference TRBV9 and TRBJ1-5, is DSGVTQTPKHLITATGQRVTLRCSPRSGDLSVYWYQQSLDQGLQFLIQYYNGEERAKGNILERFSAQQFPDLHSELNLSSLELGDSALYFCASSVFTNQPQHFGDGTRLSIL.

J is TRBJ2-3 and V is TRBV7-2; D is uncertain. V was trimmed by 1 base and J by 2 bases, leaving 10 bases between them. This CDR3 contains 15 residues. CDR1 and CDR2 (germline): SGHTA, FQGNSA. The CDR3 nucleotides are TGTGCCAGCAGCTTAGGGTTGGCCGCCACAGATACGCAGTATTTT. It codes for CASSLGLAATDTQYF.

The CDR3 is CSVPSGVHSYNEQFF. Written as DNA, the CDR3 is TGCAGCGTTCCCAGCGGGGTACACTCCTACAATGAGCAGTTCTTC. The chain uses TRBV29-1 and TRBJ2-5; 7 nucleotides agree with TRBD2. The J call may not be correct, given that the DNA end is closer to TRBJ2-1. CDR3 size: 15 residues. Germline V CDR1 and CDR2: SQVTM, ANQGSEA.

Notes on this clonotype: A much larger clone lies a single base off, so this may be a read error. The conserved phenylalanine or tryptophan normally closing the CDR3 is absent here, so this likely arose from a read error. The V and J genes are TRBV12-3 or TRBV12-4 and TRBJ2-3; 7 bases align to TRBD2. The CDR3 sequence is 15 residues long. Germline trimming cut 3 bases from V and 2 bases from J; bases unmatched to any gene: 5. The CDR3 protein is CASSLGGINTDTQYC. The DNA of the CDR3 is TGTGCCAGCAGTTTGGGAGGGATTAACACAGATACGCAGTATTGT.

As to this clonotype: A read error may account for a junction end that differs from germline. The chain carries TRBV7-9 and TRBJ1-3; no clear D. Germline V gene data show CDR1 as SEHNR and CDR2 as FQNEAQ (reference sequence). The CDR3 has 16 residues. The CDR3 reads CAGSNQDGRSGNTIYF. The DNA of the CDR3 is TGTGCCGGCAGCAACCAGGACGGGCGCTCTGGAAACACCATATATTTT.

The V gene is TRBV20-1, the J gene TRBJ2-1; TRBD2 matches at 10 bases. This CDR3 comprises 17 residues. V was pared by 0 bases and J by 7 bases, with 12 bases of the junction left unmatched. Germline CDR1 is DFQATT and CDR2 is SNEGSKA (reference sequence). As DNA, the CDR3 is TGCAGTGCTAGAGATCGGGTGACTAGCGGGTACCCTAATGAGCAGTTCTTC. Translation gives CSARDRVTSGYPNEQFF.

The chain employs TRBV6-1 and TRBJ2-3; either TRBD1 or TRBD2 may supply D (5 bases each). Trimming removed 3 bases from V and 10 bases from J, with 8 bases in between. Germline assignment: CDR1 MNHNS and CDR2 SASEGT. This CDR3 contains 11 residues. Here the CDR3 reads CASSDGAAQYF. In DNA form, the CDR3 reads TGTGCCAGCAGTGACGGGGCGGCGCAGTATTTT.

This clonotype has more than one count but fewer than ten. The chain recombines TRBV20-1 with TRBJ1-2, with 7 bases that match TRBD1. The CDR3 covers 13 residues. Germline lookup yields CDR1 DFQATT and CDR2 SNEGSKA (reference sequence). J lost 4 bases, V lost 1 base, and 3 bases had no gene match. The CDR3 bases are TGCAGTGCTAGAGGGGGACAGCTCTATGGCTACACCTTC. This sequence encodes CSARGGQLYGYTF.

The V and J genes are TRBV2 and TRBJ2-7, with D possibly matching TRBD1 (5 bases). This CDR3 region has 13 residues. CDR1 and CDR2 (germline): SNHLY, FYNNEI. The V end lost 5 bases, the J end lost 4 bases, and 12 bases lay between the germline ends. The CDR3 region has the DNA TGTGCCAGCAGTCATGGGGCTTTTTACGAGCAGTACGTC. Amino acids: CASSHGAFYEQYV.

In its sample, this clonotype was seen a few times. The chain uses TRBV10-2 and TRBJ2-5; D possibly corresponds to TRBD1 (5 bases). V was trimmed by 7 bases and J by 5 bases, leaving 14 bases between them. Germline V CDR1 and CDR2: WSHSY, SAAADI. CDR3 length equals 13 residues. CDR3 DNA sequence: TGCGCCAGCACAGGCTCCAGGGTGGAGACCCAGTACTTC. This sequence encodes CASTGSRVETQYF.

A few counts support this clonotype. This chain joins TRBV20-1 and TRBJ1-2; D is unresolved. The germline CDR1 and CDR2 sequences are DFQATT and SNEGSKA (reference sequence). The CDR3 is 11 residues long. The germline V and J ends were trimmed by 3 bases and 8 bases, with 10 bases remaining between them. CDR3 sequence: CSASTNGGYTF. The CDR3 bases are TGCAGTGCTAGCACAAACGGCGGCTACACCTTC.

The rearrangement uses TRBV6-1 and TRBJ2-5, with a tentative D call TRBD2 (6 bases). V shed 4 bases and J shed 0 bases, with 12 bases lying between them. This CDR3 is 15 amino acids long. Germline V gene sequence: CDR1 MNHNS, CDR2 SASEGT. The CDR3 DNA sequence: TGTGCCAGCAGTGGGGCTAGCGCCAACCAAGAGACCCAGTACTTC. Its translation is CASSGASANQETQYF.

The chain links TRBV20-1 to TRBJ2-1; D is unclear. Germline V gene lookup returns CDR1 DFQATT and CDR2 SNEGSKA (reference sequence). This CDR3 has 14 residues. Trimming removed 3 bases at V and 0 bases at J, with 9 bases between. CDR3 residues: CSASSVISYNEQFF. In DNA form, the CDR3 reads TGCAGTGCTAGCTCGGTTATCTCCTACAATGAGCAGTTCTTC.

This clonotype has only a few counts. A read error may explain this, as a much larger clone is one base away. The V and J genes are TRBV7-2 and TRBJ2-1; D is possibly TRBD1 (6 bases). The V gene's germline CDR1 is SGHTA and CDR2 FQGNSA. The CDR3 loop spans 16 amino acids. CDR3 nucleotide sequence: TGTGCCAGCAGCTTAGATTCCTGGGGGCTTTACAATGGGCAGTTCTTC. It codes for CASSLDSWGLYNGQFF.

This clonotype has only a few counts. CDR3: CRPDGYTF. The CDR3, as DNA: TGCAGACCAGATGGCTACACCTTC. The rearrangement joins TRBV20-1 to TRBJ1-2; D is ambiguous. The CDR3 length is 8 residues. From germline, CDR1 is DFQATT and CDR2 SNEGSKA (reference sequence).

The chain employs TRBV10-3 and TRBJ1-1; no clear D. The V end lost 0 bases, the J end lost 2 bases, and 4 bases lay between the germline ends. CDR1 and CDR2 from the germline V gene are ENHRY and SYGVKD. This CDR3 is built from 13 residues. CDR3 residues: CAISESPNTEAFF. The CDR3 nucleotides read TGTGCCATCAGTGAGTCTCCAAACACTGAAGCTTTCTTT.

The chain combines TRBV20-1 with TRBJ1-4; D is unresolved. Trimming removed 5 bases from V and 3 bases from J, with 13 bases in between. Germline CDR1 is DFQATT and CDR2 is SNEGSKA (reference sequence). This CDR3 is 14 amino acids long. CDR3 region: CSAPEAGSNEKLFF. The CDR3 nucleotides are TGCAGTGCTCCAGAGGCGGGGTCTAATGAAAAACTGTTTTTT.

This clonotype appeared a few times. The genes are TRBV3-1 and TRBJ2-3; D is unresolved. The CDR3 has 12 amino acids. V was clipped by 4 bases and J by 6 bases, with 8 bases between them. CDR1 is LGHDT and CDR2 is YNNKEL in the germline V gene (reference sequence). The chain's CDR3 is CASSPFGDTQYF. The CDR3, as DNA: TGTGCCAGCAGCCCCTTCGGGGATACGCAGTATTTT.

The rearrangement uses TRBV7-9 and TRBJ1-6; unclear D gene. Germline V gene data show CDR1 as SEHNR and CDR2 as FQNEAQ (reference sequence). V was trimmed by 3 bases and J by 14 bases, leaving 8 bases between them. The CDR3 runs to 11 residues. The CDR3 is CASSLGNSLHF. The CDR3, as DNA: TGTGCCAGCAGCTTGGGGAATTCCCTCCACTTT.

In its sample, this clonotype was seen a few times. V usage is TRBV19 and J usage is TRBJ1-4; no firm D call. V lost 5 bases and J lost 4, with 5 bases in between. The CDR3 has 12 residues. CDR1 is LNHDA and CDR2 is SQIVND in the germline V gene (reference sequence). The CDR3 DNA reads as TGTGCCAGTAGTTTGAGTAATGAAAAACTGTTTTTT. Amino acids: CASSLSNEKLFF.

The CDR3 region has the DNA TGTGCCAGCAGCTTTTCTCAGAGCGGGAGAAGAGAGACCCAGTACTTC. As protein: CASSFSQSGRRETQYF. The chain links TRBV7-2 to TRBJ2-5, with TRBD2 matching 8 bases. Germline trimming cut 3 bases from V and 4 bases from J; bases unmatched to any gene: 10. The CDR3 runs to 16 residues. CDR1 SGHTA and CDR2 FQGNSA come from the germline V gene.

The chain uses TRBV10-3 and TRBJ1-4; D call uncertain. Deletions cut 0 bases from V and 1 base from J, with 12 bases between. Germline V gives CDR1 ENHRY, CDR2 SYGVKD. The CDR3 has 17 amino acids. The CDR3 loop is CAISESPYVLTNEKLFF. CDR3 nucleotide sequence: TGTGCCATCAGTGAGTCCCCCTACGTCTTAACTAATGAAAAACTGTTTTTT.